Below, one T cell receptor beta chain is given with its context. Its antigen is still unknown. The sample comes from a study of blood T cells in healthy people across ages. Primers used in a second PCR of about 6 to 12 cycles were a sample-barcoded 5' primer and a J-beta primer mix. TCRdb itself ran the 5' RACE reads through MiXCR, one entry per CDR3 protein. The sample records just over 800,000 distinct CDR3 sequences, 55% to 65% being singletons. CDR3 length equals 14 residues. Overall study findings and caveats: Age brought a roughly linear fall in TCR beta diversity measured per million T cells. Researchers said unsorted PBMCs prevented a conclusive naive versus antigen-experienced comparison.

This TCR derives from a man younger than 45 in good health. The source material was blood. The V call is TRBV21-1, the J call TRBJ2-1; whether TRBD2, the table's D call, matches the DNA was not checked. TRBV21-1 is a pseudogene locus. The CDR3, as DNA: TGTGCCAGCTTTAATCGACTAGCCATCAATGAGCAGTTCTTC. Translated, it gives CASFNRLAINEQFF.